The present T cell receptor (beta chain) was sequenced within a study of Graves' ophthalmopathy and Graves' hyperthyroidism. Study results and limitations: The model reached around 66% sensitivity and about 72% specificity for predicting ophthalmopathy progression.

The CDR3 extends over 14 amino acids. Germline CDR1 reads LGHDT; CDR2 reads YNNKEL (reference sequence). The V gene lost 2 bases and the J gene lost 7 bases, with 12 bases spanning the gap. Serum thyroxine and TRAb, along with clinical symptoms, thyroid ultrasound and orbital computed tomography, were what diagnosis relied on. PBMCs were isolated from an approximately 10 ml sample of fresh peripheral blood. The sample holds one count of this clonotype. The antigen remains unidentified. Amplification of TCR beta CDR3 regions used RNA transcripts. HTBI primers primed a first-round RT-PCR, and a second-round multiplex PCR followed. Each CDR3 protein gets one entry after TCRdb re-called the multiplex PCR reads with MiXCR. The data show about 480,000 distinct CDR3 sequences, with 13% to 15% seen just once and approximately 9.8% held by the top ten.

The sequencing sample was made of blood. The chain has TRBV3-1 and TRBJ1-5; D is possibly TRBD1 (5 bases). The TCR originated in a woman in her twenties or thirties with Graves' ophthalmopathy. The CDR3 sequence: CASSQRGGEQPQHF. In nucleotides, the CDR3 is TGTGCCAGCAGCCAACGGGGGGGAGAGCAGCCCCAGCATTTT.